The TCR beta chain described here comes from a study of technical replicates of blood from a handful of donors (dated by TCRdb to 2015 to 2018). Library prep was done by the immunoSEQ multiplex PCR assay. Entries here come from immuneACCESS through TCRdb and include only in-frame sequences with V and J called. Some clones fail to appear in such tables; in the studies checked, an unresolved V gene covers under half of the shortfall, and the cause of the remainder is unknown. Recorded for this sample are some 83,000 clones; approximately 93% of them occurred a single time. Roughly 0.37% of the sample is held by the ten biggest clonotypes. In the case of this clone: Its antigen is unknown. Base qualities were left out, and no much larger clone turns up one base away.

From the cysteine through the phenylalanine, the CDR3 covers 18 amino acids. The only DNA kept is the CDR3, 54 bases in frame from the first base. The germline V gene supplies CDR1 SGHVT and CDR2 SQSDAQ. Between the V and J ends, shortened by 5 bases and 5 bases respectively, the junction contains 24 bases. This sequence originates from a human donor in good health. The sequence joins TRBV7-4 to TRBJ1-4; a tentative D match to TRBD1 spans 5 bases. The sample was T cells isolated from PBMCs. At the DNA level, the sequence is TGTGCCAGCAGCGTTAGGCGGTGTGTGGGGCGCCTGAATGAAAAACTGTTTTTT. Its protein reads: CASSVRRCVGRLNEKLFF.